This entry lists 19 T cell receptor beta chains sequenced from one sample in a study of T cell repertoires in cytomegalovirus infection (dated by TCRdb to between 2018 and 2020). Sequencing used an Illumina HiSeq 1500. In TCRdb, the public reads were trimmed at Q25 with fastp and aligned with MiXCR, with productive beta chains retained. Every CDR3 protein is listed once, alongside the most common genes and DNA of its rows. The sample table lists approximately 730,000 distinct CDR3 sequences, around 31% of them with a count of one. 15% to 20% of the sample belongs to the ten largest clones. No antigen is known for these receptors. According to the study, the label for this sample's treatment or condition signals: in vitro stimulation with specific CMV peptide epitopes to enrich CMV-specific T cells. The input for sequencing was cultured PBMCs, taken from culture after CMV antigen stimulation. Receptors were obtained from a human donor in good health (CMV status not recorded). Some clones in this sample may be carry-over from other donors' samples.

This clonotype turned up a few times. V is TRBV7-9 and J is TRBJ2-1; maybe TRBD2 (6 bases). V lost 7 bases, J lost 8 bases, and 18 bases lay in between. This CDR3 has 14 amino acids. Germline lookup yields CDR1 SEHNR and CDR2 FQNEAQ (reference sequence). CDR3 sequence reads: CASNSGGAGHEQFF. CDR3 bases: TGTGCCAGCAACTCGGGCGGGGCGGGCCATGAGCAGTTCTTC.

This clonotype has a handful of counts. The chain links TRBV7-2 to TRBJ2-5; tentatively, D is TRBD2 (6 bases). The germline V gene encodes CDR1 SGHTA and CDR2 FQGNSA. CDR3 size: 15 residues. Trimming removed 5 bases at V and 5 bases at J, with 18 bases between. DNA for the CDR3: TGTGCCAGCAGCCCGAGGCGGGGCATGGTGGAGACCCAGTACTTC. It is translated as CASSPRRGMVETQYF.

The V gene is TRBV24-1, the J gene TRBJ2-1; 9 nucleotides match TRBD1. The CDR3 contains 14 residues. Germline assignment: CDR1 KGHDR and CDR2 SFDVKD. Trimming at V came to 9 bases and at J to 8 bases, leaving 10 bases not matched to a gene. Written as DNA, the CDR3 is TGTGCCACCGGCTCGACAGGGGGACTGTATGAGCAGTTCTTC. It translates to CATGSTGGLYEQFF.

This clonotype occurred a few times. The CDR3 loop reads CASSPPGQAYEQYF. In DNA form, the CDR3 reads TGCGCCAGCAGCCCCCCCGGACAGGCCTACGAGCAGTACTTC. The V call is TRBV4-1, the J call TRBJ2-7; 7 positions match TRBD1. In germline, CDR1 is MGHRA, CDR2 YSYEKL. This CDR3 contains 14 residues. V lost 4 bases, J lost 2 bases, and 5 bases stayed unmatched.

This clonotype occurred a few times. The gene calls are TRBV6-1 and TRBJ2-3, with 12 bases lining up with TRBD2. CDR3 length: 15 residues. CDR1 is MNHNS, CDR2 SASEGT, per germline. Germline trimming cut 2 bases from V and 8 bases from J; bases unmatched to any gene: 5. CDR3 residues: CASSELTSGSFTQYF. The DNA for the CDR3 is TGTGCCAGCAGTGAATTGACTAGCGGGAGTTTTACGCAGTATTTT.

V usage is TRBV6-1 and J usage is TRBJ2-3; a possible D gene is TRBD2 (6 bases). The CDR3 runs to 14 residues. Germline V gene lookup returns CDR1 MNHNS and CDR2 SASEGT. The germline V and J ends were trimmed by 9 bases and 4 bases, with 17 bases remaining between them. The CDR3 protein is CASHLASGADTQYF. CDR3 sequence (DNA): TGTGCCAGTCATTTAGCGTCGGGGGCAGATACGCAGTATTTT.

The chain combines TRBV5-4 with TRBJ2-1, with D tentatively TRBD2 (6 bases). The CDR3 covers 16 residues. Germline CDR1 and CDR2: SGHNT and YYREEE (reference sequence). V was cut by 5 bases and J by 4 bases, with 19 bases left in between. The CDR3 DNA reads as TGTGCCAGCAGTCCACTCAGGGCGGGGTTATACAATGAGCAGTTCTTC. This translates into CASSPLRAGLYNEQFF.

This clonotype was counted at least ten times. The chain carries TRBV7-2 and TRBJ1-1; D remains ambiguous. Trimming left V 8 bases short and J 6 bases short, with 10 bases between. The CDR3 is 11 residues long. Germline CDR1 and CDR2: SGHTA and FQGNSA. CDR3 coding DNA: TGTGCCAGCGTCCGGAATGCTGAAGCTTTCTTT. This codes for CASVRNAEAFF.

The V call is TRBV5-4, the J call TRBJ2-1; TRBD2 matches 10 bases. There are 15 residues in the CDR3. Unmatched junction bases numbered 11, after V lost 6 bases and J lost 8 bases. Per the germline V gene, CDR1 is SGHNT and CDR2 is YYREEE (reference sequence). This chain's CDR3 is CASTKLAGRIHEQFF. CDR3 DNA: TGTGCCAGCACTAAACTAGCGGGAAGGATCCATGAGCAGTTCTTC.

This rearrangement joins TRBV23-1 to TRBJ2-7, with a tentative D call TRBD1 (6 bases). Being an ORF, TRBV23-1 has a function that is uncertain. Trimming cost V 6 bases and J 2 bases, with 14 bases left between them. The CDR3 loop spans 14 amino acids. CDR3 region: CASRRQGQTYEQYF. CDR3 sequence (DNA): TGCGCCAGCAGGCGGCAGGGGCAAACCTACGAGCAGTACTTC.

This clonotype was counted between two and nine times. V gene TRBV5-4 combines with J gene TRBJ1-1; D possibly corresponds to TRBD1 (6 bases). With 4 bases removed from V and 4 bases from J, the gap between germline ends came to 17 bases. The CDR3 spans 15 residues. Germline V gives CDR1 SGHNT, CDR2 YYREEE (reference sequence). CDR3 DNA: TGTGCCAGCAGCCTGAGGACCCTCAGGGGCACTGAAGCTTTCTTT. Amino acids: CASSLRTLRGTEAFF.

At least ten counts were recorded for this clonotype. This chain connects TRBV7-6 to TRBJ1-2; D gene unclear. V was trimmed by 5 bases and J by 0 bases, leaving 4 bases between them. Germline V gene sequence: CDR1 SGHVS, CDR2 FNYEAQ. The CDR3 has 12 residues. CDR3 sequence: CASSRPNYGYTF. In nucleotides, the CDR3 is TGTGCCAGCAGCCGCCCTAACTATGGCTACACCTTC.

Worth noting for this clonotype: Germline and junction disagree at one end, which may indicate a read error. The chain employs TRBV5-4 and TRBJ1-1; possible D gene TRBD1, 6 bases. Germline loops: CDR1 SGHNT, CDR2 YYREEE (reference sequence). CDR3 size: 11 residues. This CDR3 reads CVSSLGTEAFF. For the CDR3, the DNA is TGTGTCAGCAGCTTGGGGACAGAAGCTTTCTTT.

V usage is TRBV7-9 and J usage is TRBJ1-6, with TRBD1 as a possible D gene (5 bases). Trimming took 4 bases from V and 4 from J, leaving 11 bases between them. The CDR3 is 15 amino acids. Germline V gene sequence: CDR1 SEHNR, CDR2 FQNEAQ (reference sequence). This CDR3 reads CASSSVTDYNSPLHF. The CDR3 bases are TGTGCCAGCAGCTCGGTGACAGATTATAATTCACCCCTCCACTTT.

This chain joins TRBV7-2 and TRBJ2-3; either TRBD1 or TRBD2 may fit D (6 bases each). The germline V and J ends were trimmed by 4 bases and 4 bases, with 12 bases remaining between them. Germline V gene data show CDR1 as SGHTA and CDR2 as FQGNSA. This CDR3 region has 14 residues. The CDR3 sequence is CASSSGAAADTQYF. DNA of the CDR3: TGTGCCAGCAGCTCGGGGGCAGCTGCAGATACGCAGTATTTT.

V usage is TRBV19 and J usage is TRBJ1-5, with no clear D. The CDR3 totals 15 residues. Trimming shortened V by 3 bases and J by 4 bases, and 13 bases separated the two germline ends. Per germline, CDR1 LNHDA and CDR2 SQIVND (reference sequence). This CDR3 reads CASSIRPRDNQPQHF. CDR3 DNA sequence: TGTGCCAGTAGTATCAGGCCGCGCGATAATCAGCCCCAGCATTTT.

V is TRBV28 and J is TRBJ2-1; TRBD2 matches 9 bases. V was pared by 9 bases and J by 6 bases, with 12 bases of the junction left unmatched. Germline lookup yields CDR1 MDHEN and CDR2 SYDVKM. The CDR3 contains 15 residues. The CDR3 nucleotides are TGTGCCAGTCATAAGGTAGCGGGAGCAGCCAATGAGCAGTTCTTC. Translation: CASHKVAGAANEQFF.

V is TRBV12-5 and J is TRBJ2-1; D is unresolved. V was cut by 1 base and J by 5 bases, with 0 bases left in between. From germline, CDR1 is LGHNT and CDR2 FRNRAP. The CDR3 has 11 amino acids. The CDR3 is CASGLDNEQFF. CDR3 coding DNA: TGTGCTAGTGGTTTGGACAATGAGCAGTTCTTC.

Ten or more counts support this clonotype. The chain combines TRBV7-2 with TRBJ1-2; maybe TRBD1 (5 bases). The V gene lost 3 bases and the J gene lost 3 bases, with 11 bases spanning the gap. The V gene's germline CDR1 is SGHTA and CDR2 FQGNSA. CDR3 length equals 14 residues. The CDR3 spells CASSFRDRHYGYTF. The CDR3 DNA reads as TGTGCCAGCAGCTTCCGGGACCGCCACTATGGCTACACCTTC.